This T cell receptor (beta chain) is from a study of blood T cell repertoires in COVID-19. CDR1 is MNHEY and CDR2 is SVGAGI in the germline V gene. Trimming left V 6 bases short and J 7 bases short, with 18 bases between. The CDR3 is 15 residues long. Generated by immunoSEQ multiplex PCR, the TCRdb table keeps only in-frame clones and is missing some. The repertoire consists of about 87,000 clones, with around 85% occurring once and the leading ten covering roughly 3%. The TCR comes from a woman older than 75 with COVID-19, enrolled during active disease. The sequencing sample was made of peripheral blood. The chain uses TRBV6-5 and TRBJ1-4, with D possibly matching TRBD1 (6 bases). CDR3 amino acids: CASSSLQGAIEKLFF. CDR3 in DNA: TGTGCCAGCAGCTCCTTACAGGGCGCCATTGAAAAACTGTTTTTT.